The sequence of this T cell receptor (delta chain) was determined in a study of gammadelta T cells in human blood. Study results and caveats: Polyclonal expansion of innate γδ T cells after birth appeared microbially driven.

Losses at the gene ends were 4 bases for V and 3 bases for J; bases not matched to a gene: 22. CDR3 length: 20 residues. Per the germline V gene, CDR1 is TSWWSYY and CDR2 is QGS. TCRdb reprocessed the RT-PCR reads using CATT. The sample shows hundreds of delta-chain clones, roughly 40% of them seen only once. On this clone: Its antigen is not identified. A far larger clone differs by one base, so this is likely a read error. The sample contains more than one DNA sequence encoding this CDR3.

Input material: non-Vgamma9Vdelta2 gamma-delta T cells from infant blood. This receptor was identified in a human donor. The rearrangement uses TRDV1 and TRDJ1, with 8 bases identical to TRDD3. The CDR3 DNA follows: TGTGCTCTTGGGGGTGGACTGATCCTACTCCGTACTGGGGGCCCCGATAAACTCATCTTT. This gives the protein CALGGGLILLRTGGPDKLIF.